This T cell receptor beta chain comes out of a study of vaccination effects on CD4 cells after COVID-19. Study background: Either the BNT162b2 or mRNA-1273 vaccine was given to participants in two doses.

This clone was observed a single time. The antigen remains undetermined. The repertoire was sequenced with immunoSEQ multiplex PCR; TCRdb's copy has only in-frame clones and lacks some. The sample shows tens of thousands of clones, roughly 80% of them seen only once. The CDR3 totals 15 residues. Germline lookup yields CDR1 SGHDN and CDR2 FVKESK. V was cut by 3 bases and J by 3 bases, with 15 bases left in between. Study-level points and caveats: Clones arising from infection and from vaccination showed marked clonal contraction late after vaccination.

Using viral peptide pools, the ViraFEST assay grew out antigen-specific CD4+ T cells prior to sequencing. Culture proceeded for about ten days, and CD4+ T cells were then isolated. Recipients of the vaccine had no prior SARS-CoV-2 infection and negative nucleocapsid antibodies. The chain links TRBV14 to TRBJ2-7; D unclear. The clonotype originates from a human donor who received a COVID-19 vaccine. The sample in question was CD4+ T cells from PBMCs cultured with SARS-CoV-2 spike peptides, obtained before COVID-19 vaccination. CDR3 bases: TGTGCCAGCAGCCATGAACGACTCCTCCTCTACGAGCAGTACGTC. Its protein product is CASSHERLLLYEQYV.